The clone carrying this TCR beta chain was seen only a few times. This sample stems from a study of cytomegalovirus exposure and HLA in healthy donors. Researchers ran the PCR with 60 Vbeta and 13 Jbeta primers. Assay used: immunoSEQ multiplex PCR; TCRdb lists only in-frame clones, some missing. The sample yields 65,000 to 100,000 clones, approximately 79% seen once. The germline V and J ends were trimmed by 4 bases and 3 bases, with 10 bases remaining between them. The CDR3 has 13 amino acids. The germline CDR1 and CDR2 sequences are KGHSH and LQKENI. Sequencing was performed on PBMCs. The clonotype was recovered from a female donor in good health and CMV-seronegative. This rearrangement joins TRBV18 to TRBJ2-7, with D maybe TRBD1 (7 bases). CDR3 DNA: TGTGCCAGCTCACGGGGGGACAGCTACGAGCAGTACTTC. This sequence encodes CASSRGDSYEQYF.